Sequencing of this T cell receptor beta chain was carried out in a study of blood T cell repertoires in COVID-19. The CDR3 extends over 16 amino acids. The V and J ends lost 6 bases and 5 bases, in that order; junction bases with no gene match: 13. The germline CDR1 and CDR2 sequences are MDHEN and SYDVKM. Libraries were prepared by immunoSEQ multiplex PCR; TCRdb keeps only in-frame clonotypes and omits some of them. The sample has about 87,000 clones, around 91% seen once; the top ten hold 6.5% to 8.5%. The origin of this receptor is a man aged 18 to 35 with COVID-19, enrolled during active disease. Sequencing input: peripheral blood. This rearrangement joins TRBV28 to TRBJ2-1; 7 bases are a match to TRBD2. The CDR3 nucleotides read TGTGCCAGCAGCTTTGCAGGGCGGGAGTACGACAATGAGCAGTTCTTC. Amino acid sequence: CASSFAGREYDNEQFF.